This TCR beta chain was identified in a study of T cell repertoires in cytomegalovirus infection (dated by TCRdb to about 2019). With respect to the entire study: Peptide stimulations targeted recently identified HLA-C-restricted CMV epitopes, whose presentation resists viral immunomodulation, together with well-studied HLA-B-restricted epitopes. The HLA type of each donor mattered for the analysis, because public TCR beta signatures pointed to carriage of CMV infection along with the matching HLA type.

Overall study outcomes, separate from this receptor: Cumulative frequency of public TCR beta family members discriminated carriers of CMV infection plus the relevant HLA type in this cohort and an independent approximately 400-donor cohort. In the ex vivo response, HLA-C-restricted CMV-specific TCR beta clonotypes were dominant, and in two of eight donors the single most frequent clonotype came from this HLA-C-restricted group.

This clonotype was seen repeatedly, ten times or more. No cognate antigen has been identified for it. No base quality information exists; no much larger clone differs at one position. Explained via the paper, the treatment or condition label denotes: in vitro stimulation with specific CMV peptide epitopes to enrich CMV-specific T cells. The listed sequencing device is Illumina HiSeq 1500. TCRdb reran the public reads through fastp at Q25 and MiXCR, keeping productive beta chains. Every CDR3 protein is listed once, alongside the most common genes and DNA of its rows. The sample table holds hundreds of thousands of distinct CDR3 sequences, of which roughly 33% were seen once. The ten largest clonotypes hold 18% of the sample. CDR1 and CDR2 (SEHNR, FQNEAQ) derive from the germline V gene (reference sequence). Clipping removes 5 bases from V and 5 bases from J, with 4 as the unmatched junction base count. From the cysteine through the phenylalanine, the CDR3 covers 13 amino acids. The sequence is cut down to CDR3 DNA, 39 bases in frame from base 1.

Sequencing used cultured PBMCs, obtained from culture after CMV antigen stimulation. Rearrangement joined TRBV7-9 to TRBJ2-5; TRBD2 agrees with 8 junctional bases. The TCR was taken from a human donor in good health (CMV status not recorded). Some clones in this sample may be carry-over from other donors' samples. The CDR3 here reads CASSDSGVETQYF. The sequenced DNA is TGTGCCAGCAGCGATAGCGGGGTGGAGACCCAGTACTTC.